The 17 T cell receptor beta chains in this list originate from one sample, sequenced in a study of T cells in Graves' hyperthyroidism and ophthalmopathy. Regions amplified from RNA transcripts were the TCR beta CDR3 regions. A set of HTBI primers served as the primers for a first-round RT-PCR of the TCR CDR3. A single record per CDR3 protein comes from TCRdb applying MiXCR to the multiplex PCR reads. The table lists 560,000 or so distinct CDR3 sequences, 46% of them singletons. The specimen sequenced was peripheral blood or thyroid tissue (not recorded which). Source of these receptors: a young woman with Graves' hyperthyroidism.

Note on this clonotype: This is likely a read error, given that the CDR3 carries no conserved phenylalanine or tryptophan at its end. The DNA is left out, because the CDR3 cannot be placed on it with certainty; the CDR3 is given as TCRdb lists it. The CDR3 sequence is CASSEFATKEHRGAVL. The chain joins TRBV25-1 to TRBJ2-2. Germline loops: CDR1 MGHDK, CDR2 SYGVNS. The CDR3 region is 16 residues in length, termini included.

This clonotype was seen at least ten times. The chain couples TRBV7-9 to TRBJ1-1; D not resolved. CDR1 and CDR2 from the germline V gene are SEHNR and FQNEAQ (reference sequence). CDR3 size: 14 residues. V was trimmed by 6 bases and J by 3 bases, leaving 14 bases between them. The CDR3 reads CASSRENLDTEAFF. DNA of the CDR3: TGTGCCAGCAGTCGAGAGAACCTAGACACTGAAGCTTTCTTT. Looking up the rest from reference TRBV7-9 and TRBJ1-1 gives the full variable domain: DTGVSQNPRHKITKRGQNVTFRCDPISEHNRLYWYRQTLGQGPEFLTYFQNEAQLEKSRLLSDRFSAERPKGSFSTLEIQRTEQGDSAMYLCASSRENLDTEAFFGQGTRLTVV.

This clonotype was counted many times. The J gene is TRBJ2-7, the V gene TRBV20-1; perhaps TRBD2 as D (5 bases). V was clipped by 1 base and J by 0 bases, with 10 bases between them. The CDR3 is 14 amino acids. The germline gives CDR1 DFQATT, CDR2 SNEGSKA (reference sequence). The CDR3: CSARGGLISYEQYF. As DNA, the CDR3 is TGCAGTGCTAGAGGCGGGCTGATCTCCTACGAGCAGTACTTC.

The chain joins TRBV7-8 to TRBJ2-5; D is undetermined. The CDR3 is 14 amino acids. Trimming shortened V by 5 bases and J by 5 bases, and 15 bases separated the two germline ends. Germline V gene data show CDR1 as SGHVS and CDR2 as FQNEAQ. CDR3 residues: CASSLLGVWETQYF. The CDR3 region has the DNA TGTGCCAGCAGCCTCCTTGGGGTTTGGGAGACCCAGTACTTC.

The V and J genes are TRBV24-1 and TRBJ1-1, with D possibly matching TRBD1 (6 bases). V gave up 1 base and J gave up 7 bases, with 15 bases separating them. This CDR3 is 15 amino acids long. CDR1 KGHDR and CDR2 SFDVKD come from the germline V gene. Here the CDR3 DNA reads TGTGCCACCAGTGATTTTTCGAGGGACAATAGTGAAGCTTTCTTT. This gives the protein CATSDFSRDNSEAFF.

A few counts support this clonotype. The chain recombines TRBV20-1 with TRBJ2-7; D call uncertain. The germline V gene encodes CDR1 DFQATT and CDR2 SNEGSKA (reference sequence). This CDR3 region has 13 residues. Trimming stripped 6 bases from V and 2 bases from J, with 14 bases between. CDR3 nucleotide sequence: TGCAGTGCCATATTCGACGCGGCCTACGAGCAGTACTTC. Residues: CSAIFDAAYEQYF.

The V gene is TRBV10-3, the J gene TRBJ2-7; TRBD2 might be the D (7 bases). V lost 6 bases and J 3 bases, leaving 18 bases between the germline ends. The CDR3 spans 15 residues. The germline V gene encodes CDR1 ENHRY and CDR2 SYGVKD. The CDR3 is CAIRGGGRGGYEQYF. DNA for the CDR3: TGTGCCATCAGGGGCGGCGGGAGAGGGGGCTACGAGCAGTACTTC.

This chain's CDR3 is CASSSAVLYEQYF. CDR3 nucleotide sequence: TGCGCCAGCAGCTCCGCTGTCCTCTACGAGCAGTACTTC. The genes are TRBV5-1 and TRBJ2-7; D gene ambiguous. CDR1 SGHRS and CDR2 YFSETQ come from the germline V gene. CDR3 length equals 13 residues. The ends were cut back, 3 bases at V and 3 bases at J, with 10 bases in the middle.

The chain has TRBV7-2 and TRBJ2-7; possible D gene TRBD1, 6 bases. The CDR3 has 14 residues. The V gene lost 4 bases and the J gene lost 5 bases, with 15 bases spanning the gap. CDR1 is SGHTA and CDR2 is FQGNSA in the germline V gene. The CDR3 loop is CASSYIQGPHEQYF. CDR3 nucleotide sequence: TGTGCCAGCAGCTATATACAGGGCCCCCACGAGCAGTACTTC.

The V gene is TRBV10-3, the J gene TRBJ2-5; 7 bases align to TRBD1. J lost 4 bases, V lost 3 bases, and 5 bases had no gene match. The CDR3 runs 14 residues. Germline V gene data show CDR1 as ENHRY and CDR2 as SYGVKD. CDR3 residues: CAISDRQGRETQYF. Written as DNA, the CDR3 is TGTGCCATCAGTGATCGACAGGGACGAGAGACCCAGTACTTC.

This chain uses TRBV6-1 with TRBJ2-7, with 11 bases aligning to TRBD2. Trimming cost V 6 bases and J 4 bases; bases outside gene matches: 11. The germline V gene encodes CDR1 MNHNS and CDR2 SASEGT. This CDR3 spans 16 amino acids. The DNA for the CDR3 is TGTGCCAGCAGCAGGGGCGGGACTAGCGGAAGTTACGAGCAGTACTTC. Protein: CASSRGGTSGSYEQYF.

This clonotype came up once. The rearrangement links TRBV15 to TRBJ2-2; the D is unclear. Trimming removed 3 bases at V and 3 bases at J, with 5 bases between. The CDR3 consists of 13 residues. Germline loops: CDR1 LNHNV, CDR2 YYDKDF (reference sequence). CDR3 bases: TGTGCCACCAGCAGGCAGGACACCGGGGAGCTGTTTTTT. Amino acids: CATSRQDTGELFF.

This clonotype appeared a few times. The V and J genes are TRBV19 and TRBJ1-1; 7 bases align to TRBD1. This CDR3 region has 14 residues. Losses at the gene ends were 8 bases for V and 1 base for J; bases not matched to a gene: 7. Germline V gene lookup returns CDR1 LNHDA and CDR2 SQIVND (reference sequence). CDR3 sequence reads: CASGDGQANTEAFF. The CDR3 DNA follows: TGTGCCAGTGGGGACGGACAGGCGAACACTGAAGCTTTCTTT.

This clonotype appeared many times. The V and J genes are TRBV7-2 and TRBJ2-7; 8 nucleotides line up with TRBD2. Trimming removed 5 bases from V and 6 bases from J; junction bases left unmatched: 9. Per germline, CDR1 SGHTA and CDR2 FQGNSA. The length of the CDR3 is 14 residues. CDR3 sequence reads: CASSLTSRGGEQYF. The DNA for the CDR3 is TGTGCCAGCAGCCTTACTAGCCGGGGGGGCGAGCAGTACTTC. Supplemented by reference TRBV7-2 and TRBJ2-7, the full variable domain reads GAGVSQSPSNKVTEKGKDVELRCDPISGHTALYWYRQSLGQGLEFLIYFQGNSAPDKSGLPSDRFSAERTGGSVSTLTIQRTQQEDSAVYLCASSLTSRGGEQYFGPGTRLTVT.

The CDR3 sequence: CSARSADSNQPQHF. Here the CDR3 DNA reads TGCAGTGCTAGATCGGCCGATAGCAATCAGCCCCAGCATTTT. The J gene is TRBJ1-5, the V gene TRBV20-1; D is unresolved. The V end was cut by 2 bases, the J end by 0 bases, with 8 bases between. Germline V lookup: CDR1 DFQATT, CDR2 SNEGSKA (reference sequence). This CDR3 has 14 amino acids.

About this clonotype: One junction end does not reproduce the germline sequence, and a read error may be involved. The chain links TRBV7-3 to TRBJ2-5; the D gene is possibly TRBD1 (6 bases). Germline CDR1 reads SGHTA; CDR2 reads FQGTGA. The CDR3 runs 14 residues. The CDR3 region is CASSPRTAEETQYF. The CDR3 DNA reads TGCGCCAGCAGCCCTCGGACAGCTGAAGAGACCCAGTACTTC.

This clonotype was counted at least ten times. V usage is TRBV20-1 and J usage is TRBJ1-5; a possible D gene is TRBD1 (5 bases). CDR3 length equals 13 residues. Trimming removed 6 bases at V and 3 bases at J, with 12 bases between. CDR1 and CDR2 from the germline V gene are DFQATT and SNEGSKA (reference sequence). CDR3 protein: CSALSRVNQPQHF. Written as DNA, the CDR3 is TGCAGTGCCCTGAGCAGGGTCAATCAGCCCCAGCATTTT.